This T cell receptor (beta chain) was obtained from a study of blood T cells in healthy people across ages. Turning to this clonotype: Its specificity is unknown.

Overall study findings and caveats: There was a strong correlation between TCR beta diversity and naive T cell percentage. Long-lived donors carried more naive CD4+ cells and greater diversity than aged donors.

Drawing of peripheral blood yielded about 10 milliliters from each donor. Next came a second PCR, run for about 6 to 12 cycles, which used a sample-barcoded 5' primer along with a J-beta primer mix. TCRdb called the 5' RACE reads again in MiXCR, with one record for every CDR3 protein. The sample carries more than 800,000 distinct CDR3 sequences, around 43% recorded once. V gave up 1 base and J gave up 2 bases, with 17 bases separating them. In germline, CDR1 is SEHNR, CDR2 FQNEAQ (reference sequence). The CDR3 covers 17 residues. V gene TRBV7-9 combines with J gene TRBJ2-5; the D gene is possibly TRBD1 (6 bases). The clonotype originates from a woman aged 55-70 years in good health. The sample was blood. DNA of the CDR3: TGTGCCAGCAGCTTAGGAGGAACAGGGCGAGATCAAGAGACCCAGTACTTC. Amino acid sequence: CASSLGGTGRDQETQYF.